Presented here are 20 T cell receptor beta chains from one specimen sequenced in a study of blood T cell repertoires in COVID-19. Measured with immunoSEQ multiplex PCR; TCRdb has only the in-frame clones, and not every one. The sample includes under 300,000 clones, 75% to 90% of them seen just once. What was sequenced was PBMCs or T cells enriched from blood (not recorded which). The origin of the receptors is a young woman with acute COVID-19.

The rearrangement joins TRBV5-4 to TRBJ2-7; 8 bases are shared with TRBD1. After removal of 3 bases from V and 7 bases from J, the junction contained 12 bases not matched to a gene. CDR3 length: 15 residues. Germline CDR1 is SGHNT and CDR2 is YYREEE (reference sequence). The CDR3 spells CASSYSTGELGEQYF. Written as DNA, the CDR3 is TGTGCCAGCAGCTATTCGACAGGGGAGTTAGGAGAGCAGTACTTC.

V gene TRBV19 combines with J gene TRBJ2-3, with D perhaps matching TRBD2 (5 bases). Germline V gives CDR1 LNHDA, CDR2 SQIVND (reference sequence). Trimming took off 3 bases at V and 3 bases at J, with 13 bases between the two ends. The CDR3 runs 15 residues. Here the CDR3 reads CASSISPGGTDTQYF. The CDR3 coding sequence is TGTGCCAGTAGTATCTCACCAGGAGGTACAGATACGCAGTATTTT.

This clone was seen only once. V usage is TRBV7-6 and J usage is TRBJ1-5, with a weak D call TRBD1 (5 bases). Trimming shortened V by 2 bases and J by 3 bases, and 8 bases separated the two germline ends. The CDR3 covers 14 residues. CDR1 is SGHVS and CDR2 is FNYEAQ in the germline V gene. CDR3 region: CASSLSGNNQPQHF. CDR3 sequence (DNA): TGTGCCAGCAGCTTATCAGGGAACAATCAGCCCCAGCATTTT.

The CDR3 sequence: CASGIAGNDGEQFF. Written as DNA, the CDR3 is TGTGCCAGCGGGATAGCGGGGAACGACGGCGAGCAGTTCTTC. J is TRBJ2-1 and V is TRBV28, with 8 bases aligning to TRBD2. This CDR3 comprises 14 residues. V shed 8 bases and J 10 bases; nucleotides not matched to a gene: 13. Germline V gene lookup returns CDR1 MDHEN and CDR2 SYDVKM.

V is TRBV7-8 and J is TRBJ1-1; D may be TRBD1 (6 bases). Germline V gene lookup returns CDR1 SGHVS and CDR2 FQNEAQ. V lost 0 bases to trimming and J lost 3 bases, with 8 bases between them. This CDR3 has 14 amino acids. The DNA for the CDR3 is TGTGCCAGCAGCTTAGCGCCAGGGGACACTGAAGCTTTCTTT. It specifies CASSLAPGDTEAFF.

The CDR3 is CASSLISSGPGNSNQPQHF. The CDR3 region has the DNA TGTGCCAGCAGCTTAATATCTAGCGGTCCGGGCAATAGCAATCAGCCCCAGCATTTT. This chain uses TRBV5-5 with TRBJ1-5; D is ambiguous. From germline, CDR1 is SGHKS and CDR2 YYEKEE (reference sequence). The CDR3 covers 19 residues. Trimming took off 2 bases at V and 0 bases at J, with 21 bases between the two ends.

The chain joins TRBV4-2 to TRBJ2-7; weak D call: TRBD2 (6 bases). This CDR3 contains 15 residues. Deletions cut 0 bases from V and 6 bases from J, with 15 bases between. Germline values: CDR1 LGHNA, CDR2 YNFKEQ. The CDR3 DNA follows: TGTGCCAGCAGCCAAGAGGGGAGACTAGTTCCCGAGCAGTACTTC. It translates to CASSQEGRLVPEQYF.

The DNA for the CDR3 is TGCGCCAGCAGCCAAGGGGTAGGGCGGGAGGAGACCCAGTACTTC. Translated: CASSQGVGREETQYF. The V call is TRBV4-3, the J call TRBJ2-5, with 7 bases matching TRBD2. The germline V gene encodes CDR1 LGHNA and CDR2 YSLEER. Trimming at V came to 1 base and at J to 5 bases, leaving 7 bases not matched to a gene. The CDR3 has 15 residues.

J is TRBJ1-2 and V is TRBV28, with a weak D call TRBD1 (6 bases). In germline, CDR1 is MDHEN, CDR2 SYDVKM. V was pared by 2 bases and J by 2 bases, with 9 bases between. This CDR3 has 14 amino acids. CDR3 in DNA: TGTGCCAGCAGTTTACCGCAGGGGAACTATGGCTACACCTTC. Its protein is CASSLPQGNYGYTF.

V and J are TRBV10-1 and TRBJ1-4; TRBD1 agrees at 7 bases. This CDR3 comprises 16 residues. J gave up 6 bases and V 5 bases, and 12 bases lay outside the gene matches. Germline-derived CDR1 and CDR2 are WNHNN and SYGVQD (reference sequence). CDR3 nucleotide sequence: TGCGCCAGCAGTCTCACGGCACAGGGGCAAGATGAAAAACTGTTTTTT. Its protein product is CASSLTAQGQDEKLFF.

The V and J genes are TRBV19 and TRBJ1-5; 8 nucleotides match TRBD1. J was trimmed by 1 base and V by 10 bases; bases with no gene match: 9. This CDR3 is 15 amino acids long. From germline, CDR1 is LNHDA and CDR2 SQIVND (reference sequence). The DNA for the CDR3 is TGTGCCACCCGGCTGGACAGGGCGAGCAATCAGCCCCAGCATTTT. Protein: CATRLDRASNQPQHF.

V and J are TRBV9 and TRBJ1-1; tentatively, D is TRBD1 (5 bases). The CDR3 has 14 residues. V was cut by 0 bases and J by 4 bases, with 10 bases left in between. Germline CDR1 reads SGDLS; CDR2 reads YYNGEE. The CDR3 region has the DNA TGTGCCAGCAGCGTAGGCGGGGGGACCACTGAAGCTTTCTTT. Translated, it gives CASSVGGGTTEAFF.

In its sample, this clone was seen a few times. The V call is TRBV12-3 or TRBV12-4, the J call TRBJ1-2, with D unresolved. V lost 4 bases to trimming and J lost 6 bases, with 9 bases between them. This CDR3 contains 12 residues. The CDR3 reads CASSSYRDGYTF. For the CDR3, the DNA is TGTGCCAGCAGTTCATACAGAGATGGCTACACCTTC.

The V and J genes are TRBV18 and TRBJ2-2, with 9 bases identical to TRBD1. Unmatched junction bases numbered 6, after V lost 2 bases and J lost 2 bases. CDR3 size: 17 residues. Germline CDR1 reads KGHSH; CDR2 reads LQKENI. The CDR3 protein is CASSPSRDRANTGELFF. CDR3 DNA sequence: TGTGCCAGCTCACCATCAAGGGACAGGGCTAACACCGGGGAGCTGTTTTTT. Filled out from reference TRBV18 and TRBJ2-2, the complete variable domain reads NAGVMQNPRHLVRRRGQEARLRCSPMKGHSHVYWYRQLPEEGLKFMVYLQKENIIDESGMPKERFSAEFPKEGPSILRIQQVVRGDSAAYFCASSPSRDRANTGELFFGEGSRLTVL.

This chain uses TRBV5-1 with TRBJ2-7; possibly TRBD1 for D (5 bases). This CDR3 has 14 residues. The germline V gene has CDR1 SGHRS and CDR2 YFSETQ. V was pared by 0 bases and J by 6 bases, with 13 bases between. In nucleotides, the CDR3 is TGCGCCAGCAGCTTGGTTCAGGGTACGGGCGAGCAGTACTTC. This codes for CASSLVQGTGEQYF.

The chain recombines TRBV6-1 with TRBJ2-4, with 8 bases fitting TRBD1. The CDR3 covers 19 residues. The junction had 12 bases not matched to a gene; V was cut back by 1 base and J by 1 base. Per germline, CDR1 MNHNS and CDR2 SASEGT. As DNA, the CDR3 is TGTGCCAGCAGTGAAGGGCGTACGGACAGGGCCGTGGCCAAAAACATTCAGTACTTC. Translating gives CASSEGRTDRAVAKNIQYF.

J is TRBJ1-2 and V is TRBV7-6, with 12 bases that match TRBD1. CDR1 is SGHVS and CDR2 is FNYEAQ in the germline V gene. The CDR3 runs 19 residues. The V gene end was trimmed by 5 bases and the J gene end by 4 bases; junction bases not matched to a gene: 17. The CDR3 loop reads CASSPSTRDRGLVGYGYTF. In DNA form, the CDR3 reads TGTGCCAGCAGCCCGAGCACCCGGGACAGGGGGCTTGTGGGCTATGGCTACACCTTC.

The V gene is TRBV18, the J gene TRBJ1-5; D is undetermined. Germline V gives CDR1 KGHSH, CDR2 LQKENI. Deletions cut 3 bases from V and 3 bases from J, with 9 bases between. The CDR3 length is 14 residues. CDR3 in amino acids: CASSPDGPNQPQHF. DNA for the CDR3: TGTGCCAGCTCACCCGATGGCCCCAATCAGCCCCAGCATTTT.

The chain is built from TRBV2 and TRBJ1-5, with D uncertain. The CDR3 sequence is 14 residues long. Trimming stripped 4 bases from V and 0 bases from J, with 7 bases between. The germline gives CDR1 SNHLY, CDR2 FYNNEI. CDR3 residues: CASSAVSSNQPQHF. In DNA form, the CDR3 reads TGTGCCAGCAGTGCCGTGTCTAGCAATCAGCCCCAGCATTTT. The entire variable domain, with the rest obtained from reference TRBV2 and TRBJ1-5, is as follows: EPEVTQTPSHQVTQMGQEVILRCVPISNHLYFYWYRQILGQKVEFLVSFYNNEISEKSEIFDDQFSVERPDGSNFTLKIRSTKLEDSAMYFCASSAVSSNQPQHFGDGTRLSIL.

The chain has TRBV9 and TRBJ2-7; 10 nucleotides agree with TRBD2. Unmatched junction bases numbered 6, after V lost 3 bases and J lost 3 bases. CDR1 is SGDLS and CDR2 is YYNGEE in the germline V gene. This CDR3 spans 15 amino acids. CDR3 sequence: CASSASSGGDYEQYF. In DNA form, the CDR3 reads TGTGCCAGCAGCGCCTCTAGCGGGGGAGACTACGAGCAGTACTTC.